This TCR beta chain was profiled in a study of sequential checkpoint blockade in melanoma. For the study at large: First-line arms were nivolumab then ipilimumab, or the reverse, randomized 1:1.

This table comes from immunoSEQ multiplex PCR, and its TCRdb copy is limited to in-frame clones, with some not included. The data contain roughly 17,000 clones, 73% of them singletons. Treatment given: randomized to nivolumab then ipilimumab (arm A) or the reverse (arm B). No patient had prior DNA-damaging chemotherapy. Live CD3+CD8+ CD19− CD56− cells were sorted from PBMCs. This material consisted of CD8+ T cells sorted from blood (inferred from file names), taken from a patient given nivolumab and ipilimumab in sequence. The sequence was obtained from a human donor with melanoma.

In DNA, the CDR3 is TGCGCCAGCAGTGATGGACAGGGCGCCGGGGAGCTGTTTTTT. It translates to CASSDGQGAGELFF. This chain connects TRBV10-1 to TRBJ2-2; 8 bases map to TRBD1. Germline loops: CDR1 WNHNN, CDR2 SYGVQD (reference sequence). The CDR3 runs 14 residues. V dropped 3 bases and J dropped 6; count of bases not matched to a gene: 3.